These 2 T cell receptor beta chains were sequenced from one sample in a study of regulatory T cells in long-lasting Graves disease. Arm-PCR of CDR3 regions with iRepertoire HTBI primers generated TCR beta libraries. TCRdb re-analysed the multiplex PCR reads in MiXCR, keeping a single row per CDR3 protein. This sample has under 450,000 distinct CDR3 sequences, with 10% to 15% found just once. Stated time point: newly diagnosed GD, antithyroid drugs for less than 3 months. RNA extracted from PBMCs served as the sequencing template. These data also formed part of another study, on T cells in Graves' hyperthyroidism and ophthalmopathy.

The input for sequencing was peripheral blood mononuclear cells (PBMCs), taken at new diagnosis, from a patient treated with antithyroid drugs. Every receptor here comes from a woman aged 18-29 years with Graves disease.

This clonotype was observed many times. The chain couples TRBV27 to TRBJ2-7; D not certain. This CDR3 spans 18 amino acids. The germline V and J ends were trimmed by 6 bases and 3 bases, with 27 bases remaining between them. Germline CDR1 and CDR2: MNHEY and SMNVEV (reference sequence). CDR3 nucleotides: TGTGCCAGCAGCCCCCTCATCGGAGTCAGGCCGATAGACTACGAGCAGTACTTC. Residues: CASSPLIGVRPIDYEQYF.

CDR3 residues: CSVSGTDYFYGYTF. The CDR3 DNA sequence: TGCAGCGTTTCAGGGACAGACTATTTTTATGGCTACACCTTC. The chain uses TRBV29-1 and TRBJ1-2; TRBD1 agrees at 7 bases. Looked up from germline, CDR1 is SQVTM and CDR2 is ANQGSEA. Trimming removed 5 bases from V and 5 bases from J; junction bases left unmatched: 11. This CDR3 region has 14 residues.